Below are 19 T cell receptor beta chains sequenced from a single sample in a study of molecular identifiers for immune sequencing clone quantification. One entry per CDR3 protein, called by TCRdb with MiXCR from the PCR reads. In the table there are hundreds of thousands of distinct CDR3 sequences, nearly 20% of which are singletons. Sequences were obtained from naive CD8+ T cells from blood, with Jurkat cell RNA spiked in. Subset here: FACS-sorted CD8+CD4-CCR7+CD45RA+ naive T cells. These receptors were obtained from a human donor in good health. Some libraries in this study had Jurkat cell RNA spiked in.

This clonotype was counted ten times or more. The chain recombines TRBV27 with TRBJ1-4; no reliable D call. CDR1 MNHEY and CDR2 SMNVEV come from the germline V gene (reference sequence). The V end lost 1 base, the J end lost 5 bases, and 5 bases lay between the germline ends. The CDR3 extends over 13 amino acids. Here the CDR3 DNA reads TGTGCCAGCAGTTTATGGGGAAATGAAAAACTGTTTTTT. It yields the protein CASSLWGNEKLFF. Based on the CDR3 plus reference TRBV27 and TRBJ1-4, the full variable domain is EAQVTQNPRYLITVTGKKLTVTCSQNMNHEYMSWYRQDPGLGLRQIYYSMNVEVTDKGDVPEGYKVSRKEKRNFPLILESPSPNQTSLYFCASSLWGNEKLFFGSGTQLSVL.

The rearrangement links TRBV19 to TRBJ2-5, with D possibly TRBD1 on 5 matching bases. The V and J ends lost 0 bases and 4 bases respectively, with 12 bases between them. The V gene's germline CDR1 is LNHDA and CDR2 SQIVND (reference sequence). The CDR3 length is 15 residues. The CDR3 spells CASSIDISTGETQYF. The CDR3 bases are TGTGCCAGTAGTATAGATATTTCTACAGGAGAGACCCAGTACTTC.

In this sample, this clonotype turned up a few times. The chain joins TRBV28 to TRBJ2-2; no firm D call. V was clipped by 7 bases and J by 0 bases, with 12 bases between them. CDR1 and CDR2 from the germline V gene are MDHEN and SYDVKM. CDR3 length: 15 residues. In DNA, the CDR3 is TGTGCCAGCACGTTTTGGTCACCGAACACCGGGGAGCTGTTTTTT. Encoded protein: CASTFWSPNTGELFF.

V usage is TRBV19 and J usage is TRBJ2-1; 9 nucleotides agree with TRBD2. V lost 2 bases, J lost 1 base, and 3 bases stayed unmatched. Germline V gene lookup returns CDR1 LNHDA and CDR2 SQIVND (reference sequence). The CDR3 spans 16 residues. The CDR3 spells CASSIIAGVSYNEQFF. The CDR3 region has the DNA TGTGCCAGTAGTATAATAGCGGGGGTTTCCTACAATGAGCAGTTCTTC.

V usage is TRBV4-1 and J usage is TRBJ2-3, with D perhaps matching TRBD2 (6 bases). This CDR3 comprises 16 residues. The V gene's germline CDR1 is MGHRA and CDR2 YSYEKL. V shed 0 bases and J shed 2 bases, with 12 bases lying between them. CDR3 nucleotides: TGCGCCAGCAGCCAAGATTCCCGCGGGAACACAGATACGCAGTATTTT. Translated: CASSQDSRGNTDTQYF.

The table lists this clonotype with many counts. V and J are TRBV29-1 and TRBJ1-1; no clear D. The germline CDR1 and CDR2 sequences are SQVTM and ANQGSEA. With 1 base removed from V and 4 bases from J, the gap between germline ends came to 10 bases. The CDR3 totals 13 residues. In nucleotides, the CDR3 is TGCAGCGTTGAAGGAGGAGTCTTCACTGAAGCTTTCTTT. This sequence encodes CSVEGGVFTEAFF.

This clonotype was observed many times. V gene TRBV4-1 combines with J gene TRBJ2-3; D is ambiguous. The CDR3 totals 14 residues. Germline CDR1 MGHRA, CDR2 YSYEKL. V was pared by 4 bases and J by 4 bases, with 12 bases between. The CDR3 coding sequence is TGCGCCAGCAGCCCCCTCGGCCCAGCAGATACGCAGTATTTT. Protein: CASSPLGPADTQYF.

This clonotype was detected ten times or more. This chain joins TRBV27 and TRBJ2-1, with 13 nucleotides matching TRBD2. This CDR3 comprises 16 residues. Germline V gene sequence: CDR1 MNHEY, CDR2 SMNVEV (reference sequence). Unmatched junction bases numbered 10, after V lost 5 bases and J lost 9 bases. The CDR3 sequence is CASSPTSGGAAIEQFF. As DNA, the CDR3 is TGTGCCAGCAGTCCTACTAGCGGGGGGGCCGCTATTGAGCAGTTCTTC.

The gene calls are TRBV7-6 and TRBJ2-1, with D perhaps TRBD2 (6 bases). The length of the CDR3 is 17 residues. Trimming removed 3 bases at V and 2 bases at J, with 17 bases between. Germline V CDR1 and CDR2: SGHVS, FNYEAQ. CDR3 residues: CASSFGSDGSTYNEQFF. CDR3 DNA sequence: TGTGCCAGCAGCTTTGGGTCGGACGGGAGTACCTACAATGAGCAGTTCTTC.

There are many counts of this clonotype. This chain joins TRBV6-1 and TRBJ1-4, with 7 bases aligning to TRBD1. J gave up 0 bases and V 6 bases, and 7 bases lay outside the gene matches. Germline V lookup: CDR1 MNHNS, CDR2 SASEGT. This CDR3 comprises 16 residues. The CDR3 DNA reads TGTGCCAGCAGGCGAAGACAGGGAGCAACTAATGAAAAACTGTTTTTT. It is translated as CASRRRQGATNEKLFF.

This clonotype occurred a few times. The chain carries TRBV4-3 and TRBJ1-6; D not certain. Trimming cost V 0 bases and J 0 bases, with 18 bases left between them. Per germline, CDR1 LGHNA and CDR2 YSLEER. The length of the CDR3 is 20 residues. The CDR3 DNA reads as TGCGCCAGCAGCCAAGATCGGATTAGGTTCGTGGGCTCCTATAATTCACCCCTCCACTTT. This sequence encodes CASSQDRIRFVGSYNSPLHF.

This clonotype was picked up many times. The chain couples TRBV2 to TRBJ1-1; D is ambiguous. CDR3 length equals 14 residues. V was pared by 1 base and J by 6 bases, with 12 bases between. Germline V gene lookup returns CDR1 SNHLY and CDR2 FYNNEI. The DNA for the CDR3 is TGTGCCAGCAGTGAAGAGGCCGGGTTCGCTGAAGCTTTCTTT. This translates into CASSEEAGFAEAFF.

The chain links TRBV30 to TRBJ2-1, with 10 bases identical to TRBD2. The CDR3 covers 13 residues. The V segment lost 5 bases and the J segment 7 bases; nucleotides outside the gene matches: 5. The germline V gene encodes CDR1 GTSNPN and CDR2 SVGIG (reference sequence). DNA for the CDR3: TGTGCCTGGCAGGGACTAGCGAGGAATGAGCAGTTCTTC. Translated, it gives CAWQGLARNEQFF.

The chain uses TRBV18 and TRBJ1-5; D is possibly TRBD1 (5 bases). Germline V gene sequence: CDR1 KGHSH, CDR2 LQKENI. Trimming took 0 bases from V and 6 from J, leaving 30 bases between them. This CDR3 comprises 21 residues. The CDR3 nucleotides read TGTGCCAGCTCACCACCGGTGGTCCCCGATTCACCGGGACCCTGGGGTCAGCCCCAGCATTTT. Translated, it gives CASSPPVVPDSPGPWGQPQHF.

The chain recombines TRBV18 with TRBJ2-7; D is perhaps TRBD2 (5 bases). The CDR3 is made up of 14 amino acids. Trimming removed 7 bases from V and 0 bases from J, with 13 bases in between. The germline V gene has CDR1 KGHSH and CDR2 LQKENI. The chain's CDR3 is CASLEAESSYEQYF. For the CDR3, the DNA is TGTGCCAGCTTGGAGGCGGAAAGCTCCTACGAGCAGTACTTC. Filled out from reference TRBV18 and TRBJ2-7, the complete variable domain reads NAGVMQNPRHLVRRRGQEARLRCSPMKGHSHVYWYRQLPEEGLKFMVYLQKENIIDESGMPKERFSAEFPKEGPSILRIQQVVRGDSAAYFCASLEAESSYEQYFGPGTRLTVT.

This clonotype was observed at least ten times. The rearrangement links TRBV6-5 to TRBJ2-3; D gene unclear. From germline, CDR1 is MNHEY and CDR2 SVGAGI. V lost 1 base and J lost 2, with 10 bases in between. The CDR3 length is 15 residues. In DNA form, the CDR3 reads TGTGCCAGCAGTTACTTCTGGGGAACCACAGATACGCAGTATTTT. Its protein product is CASSYFWGTTDTQYF.

The rearrangement uses TRBV27 and TRBJ2-5; TRBD2 is a possible D gene (7 bases). The CDR3 consists of 15 residues. Trimming stripped 8 bases from V and 2 bases from J, with 18 bases between. From germline, CDR1 is MNHEY and CDR2 SMNVEV (reference sequence). CDR3 sequence: CASGWAGEGQETQYF. CDR3 in DNA: TGTGCCAGCGGTTGGGCAGGGGAGGGGCAAGAGACCCAGTACTTC.

This chain links TRBV14 with TRBJ2-7, with TRBD1 matching 8 bases. The V and J ends lost 0 bases and 3 bases, in that order; junction bases with no gene match: 10. This CDR3 has 17 residues. Germline lookup yields CDR1 SGHDN and CDR2 FVKESK. CDR3 loop: CASSQDRGGTGFYEQYF. In DNA, the CDR3 is TGTGCCAGCAGCCAAGATCGCGGTGGGACAGGTTTCTACGAGCAGTACTTC. The whole variable domain, filled in from reference TRBV14 and TRBJ2-7, reads EAGVTQFPSHSVIEKGQTVTLRCDPISGHDNLYWYRRVMGKEIKFLLHFVKESKQDESGMPNNRFLAERTGGTYSTLKVQPAELEDSGVYFCASSQDRGGTGFYEQYFGPGTRLTVT.

This clonotype was picked up many times. This chain joins TRBV4-3 and TRBJ2-3, with D possibly being TRBD1 (6 bases). The V end lost 4 bases, the J end lost 5 bases, and 16 bases lay between the germline ends. CDR3 length equals 15 residues. Germline lookup yields CDR1 LGHNA and CDR2 YSLEER. The CDR3: CASSPGWGQKDTQYF. The CDR3 bases are TGCGCCAGCAGCCCAGGCTGGGGACAAAAAGATACGCAGTATTTT.